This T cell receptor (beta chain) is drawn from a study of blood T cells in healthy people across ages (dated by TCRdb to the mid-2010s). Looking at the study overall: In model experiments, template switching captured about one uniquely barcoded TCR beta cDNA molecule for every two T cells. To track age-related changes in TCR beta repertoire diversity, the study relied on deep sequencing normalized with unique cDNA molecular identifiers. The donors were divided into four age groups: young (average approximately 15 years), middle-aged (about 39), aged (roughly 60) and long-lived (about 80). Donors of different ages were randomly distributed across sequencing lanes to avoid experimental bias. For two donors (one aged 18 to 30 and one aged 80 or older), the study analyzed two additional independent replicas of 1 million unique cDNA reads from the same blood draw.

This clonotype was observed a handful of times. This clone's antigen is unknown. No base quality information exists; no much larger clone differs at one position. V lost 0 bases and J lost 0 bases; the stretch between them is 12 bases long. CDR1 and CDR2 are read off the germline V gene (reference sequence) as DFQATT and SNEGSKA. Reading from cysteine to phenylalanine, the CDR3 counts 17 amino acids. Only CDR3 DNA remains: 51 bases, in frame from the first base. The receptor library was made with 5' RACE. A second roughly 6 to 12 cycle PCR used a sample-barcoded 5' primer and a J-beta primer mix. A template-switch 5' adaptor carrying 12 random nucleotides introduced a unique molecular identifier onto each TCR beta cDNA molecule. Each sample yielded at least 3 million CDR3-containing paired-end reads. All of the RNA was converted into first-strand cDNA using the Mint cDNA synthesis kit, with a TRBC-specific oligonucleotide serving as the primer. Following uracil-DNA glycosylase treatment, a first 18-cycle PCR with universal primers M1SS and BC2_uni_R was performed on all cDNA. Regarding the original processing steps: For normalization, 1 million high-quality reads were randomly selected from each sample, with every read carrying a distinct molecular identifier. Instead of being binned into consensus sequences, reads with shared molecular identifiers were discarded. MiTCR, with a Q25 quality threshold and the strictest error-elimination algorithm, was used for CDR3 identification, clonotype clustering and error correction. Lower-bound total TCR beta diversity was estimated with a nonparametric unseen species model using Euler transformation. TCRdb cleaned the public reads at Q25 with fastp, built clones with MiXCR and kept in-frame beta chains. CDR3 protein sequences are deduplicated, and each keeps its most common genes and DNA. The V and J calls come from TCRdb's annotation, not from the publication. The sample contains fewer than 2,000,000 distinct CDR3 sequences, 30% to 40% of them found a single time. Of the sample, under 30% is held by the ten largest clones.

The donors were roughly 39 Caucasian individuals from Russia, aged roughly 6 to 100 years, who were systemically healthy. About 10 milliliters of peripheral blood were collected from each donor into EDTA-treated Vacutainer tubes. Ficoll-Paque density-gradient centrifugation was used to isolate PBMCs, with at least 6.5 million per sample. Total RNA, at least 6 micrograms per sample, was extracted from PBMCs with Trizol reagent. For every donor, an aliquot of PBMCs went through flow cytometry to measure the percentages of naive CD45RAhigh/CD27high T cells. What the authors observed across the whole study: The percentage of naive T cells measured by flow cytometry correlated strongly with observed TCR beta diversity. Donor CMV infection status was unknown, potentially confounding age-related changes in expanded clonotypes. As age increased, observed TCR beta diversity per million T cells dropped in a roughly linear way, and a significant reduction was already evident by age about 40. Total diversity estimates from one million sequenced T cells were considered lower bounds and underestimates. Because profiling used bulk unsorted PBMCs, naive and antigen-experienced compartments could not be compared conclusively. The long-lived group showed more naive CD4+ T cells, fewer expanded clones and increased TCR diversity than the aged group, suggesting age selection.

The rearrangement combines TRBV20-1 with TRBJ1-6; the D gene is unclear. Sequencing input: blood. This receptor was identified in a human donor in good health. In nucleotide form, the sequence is TGCAGTGCTAGAGATGCCACAGCAAGCTCCTATAATTCACCCCTCCACTTT. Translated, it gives CSARDATASSYNSPLHF.